This TCR beta chain was sequenced during a study of cytomegalovirus exposure and HLA in healthy donors. The study, taken as a whole, reports: The tendency of first-cohort TCR clusters to co-occur in the 120 or so validation repertoires was identified by a subsequent analysis. Some public TCRs appeared in many individuals, while most sequences were rare.

These donors were members of the approximately 120-subject validation cohort, a group separate from the approximately 680-subject first cohort. Assay used: immunoSEQ multiplex PCR; TCRdb lists only in-frame clones, some missing. The table has some 250,000 clones, less than 95% seen once. Notes on this clone: Antigen unknown.

The TCR was taken from a woman in her 30s in good health and CMV-seronegative. The source material was PBMCs.

The chain's CDR3 is CTSSPEPEQYF. In DNA form, the CDR3 reads TGCACCAGCAGCCCCGAGCCCGAGCAGTACTTC. The V and J genes are TRBV1 and TRBJ2-7; the DNA was not used to check the table's D call, TRBD2. TRBV1 is a documented pseudogene. The CDR3 runs to 11 residues.